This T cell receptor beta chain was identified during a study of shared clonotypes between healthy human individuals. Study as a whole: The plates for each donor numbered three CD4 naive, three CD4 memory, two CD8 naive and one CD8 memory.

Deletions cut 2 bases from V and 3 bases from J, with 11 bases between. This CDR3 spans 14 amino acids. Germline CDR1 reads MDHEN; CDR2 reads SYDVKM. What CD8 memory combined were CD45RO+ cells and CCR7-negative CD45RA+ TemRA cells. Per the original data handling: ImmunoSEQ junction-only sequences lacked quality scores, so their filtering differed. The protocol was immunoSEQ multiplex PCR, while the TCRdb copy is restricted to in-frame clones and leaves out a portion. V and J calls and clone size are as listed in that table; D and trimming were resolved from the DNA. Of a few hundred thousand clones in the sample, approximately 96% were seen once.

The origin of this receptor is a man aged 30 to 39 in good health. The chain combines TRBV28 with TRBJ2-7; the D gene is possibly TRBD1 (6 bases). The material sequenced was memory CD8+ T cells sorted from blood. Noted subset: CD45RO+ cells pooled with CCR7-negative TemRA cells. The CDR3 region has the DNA TGTGCCAGCAGTTTACAGGGGAGCTTCTACGAGCAGTACTTC. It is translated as CASSLQGSFYEQYF.